The 19 T cell receptor beta chains in this list originate from one sample, sequenced in a study of blood T cell repertoires in COVID-19. The method was immunoSEQ multiplex PCR; TCRdb's version includes in-frame clones alone and lacks a portion of them. The repertoire holds approximately 330,000 clones, with over 85% as singletons. Sequenced input: PBMCs or T cells enriched from blood (not recorded which). All receptors come from a woman under 40 who had recovered from COVID-19.

V and J are TRBV24-1 and TRBJ2-1; no definite D call. In germline, CDR1 is KGHDR, CDR2 SFDVKD. V dropped 2 bases and J dropped 8 bases, with 15 bases sitting between them. The CDR3 has 15 amino acids. The CDR3: CATSDSSTFGDEQFF. The CDR3 nucleotides are TGTGCCACCAGTGATTCATCTACCTTCGGAGATGAGCAGTTCTTC.

This clone showed up just once. This sequence joins TRBV4-1 and TRBJ2-7, with a possible D match to TRBD2 (7 bases). Between the trimmed V and J ends, which lost 6 bases and 3 bases, there was a span of 18 bases. Germline V gives CDR1 MGHRA, CDR2 YSYEKL. The CDR3 totals 15 residues. This CDR3 is CASSPSGGAGYEQYF. As DNA, the CDR3 is TGCGCCAGCAGTCCGAGTGGGGGGGCTGGCTACGAGCAGTACTTC.

The gene calls are TRBV4-2 and TRBJ2-1; 12 nucleotides agree with TRBD2. V gave up 2 bases and J gave up 13 bases; unmatched junction bases: 9. The CDR3 spans 15 residues. Germline CDR1 reads LGHNA; CDR2 reads YNFKEQ. The CDR3, as DNA: TGTGCCAGCAGCCAACCGGGACTAGCGGGCCACTTCCAGTTCTTC. This codes for CASSQPGLAGHFQFF.

The CDR3 region has the DNA TGTGCCAGCACCAAGCGGGAAGGGGACAATGAGCAGTTCTTC. It specifies CASTKREGDNEQFF. The gene calls are TRBV3-1 (or the pseudogene TRBV3-2) and TRBJ2-1; TRBD2 agrees at 7 bases. V shed 7 bases and J 5 bases; nucleotides not matched to a gene: 8. This CDR3 comprises 14 residues. The germline V gene has CDR1 LGHDT and CDR2 YNNKEL (reference sequence).

The rearrangement joins TRBV7-3 to TRBJ1-2, with 7 positions matching TRBD1. After removal of 5 bases from V and 7 bases from J, the junction contained 10 bases not matched to a gene. From germline, CDR1 is SGHTA and CDR2 FQGTGA. There are 14 residues in the CDR3. This CDR3 is CASSLPDRLGGYTF. DNA of the CDR3: TGTGCCAGCAGCCTCCCGGACAGGTTGGGTGGCTACACCTTC.

The chain employs TRBV3-1 (or the pseudogene TRBV3-2) and TRBJ1-2; D is possibly TRBD1 (5 bases). The CDR3 spans 13 residues. V gave up 0 bases and J gave up 8 bases, with 10 bases separating them. Per the germline V gene, CDR1 is LGHDT and CDR2 is YNNKEL (reference sequence). Here the CDR3 reads CASSQEGDLGYTF. For the CDR3, the DNA is TGTGCCAGCAGCCAAGAGGGGGACTTGGGCTACACCTTC.

The chain joins TRBV6-5 to TRBJ1-2; D ambiguous. CDR3 size: 14 residues. Per the germline V gene, CDR1 is MNHEY and CDR2 is SVGAGI. Deletions cut 0 bases from V and 14 bases from J, with 19 bases between. The CDR3, as DNA: TGTGCCAGCAGTTACTCTGACTTGGATGGTTATAAAACCTTC. This translates into CASSYSDLDGYKTF.

This chain links TRBV30 with TRBJ1-5; D unclear. This CDR3 region has 13 residues. Per the germline V gene, CDR1 is GTSNPN and CDR2 is SVGIG (reference sequence). V shed 2 bases and J shed 4 bases, with 9 bases lying between them. Here the CDR3 DNA reads TGTGCCTGGAGTTATATCGAGAATCAGCCCCAGCATTTT. This translates into CAWSYIENQPQHF.

This sequence joins TRBV5-6 and TRBJ2-7; 11 bases are shared with TRBD2. V lost 1 base, J lost 2 bases, and 5 bases stayed unmatched. The CDR3 is made up of 16 amino acids. The germline V gene encodes CDR1 SGHDT and CDR2 YYEEEE. Here the CDR3 DNA reads TGTGCCAGCAGCTTGACTAGCGGGAGACTAACCTACGAGCAGTACTTC. Its translation is CASSLTSGRLTYEQYF.

The chain carries TRBV4-2 and TRBJ2-1; 11 nucleotides align to TRBD2. Losses at the gene ends were 5 bases for V and 8 bases for J; bases not matched to a gene: 11. Per germline, CDR1 LGHNA and CDR2 YNFKEQ. This CDR3 comprises 16 residues. The CDR3 nucleotides read TGTGCCAGCAGCAGAGGGGCTAGCGGGAGGTTCCATGAGCAGTTCTTC. This gives the protein CASSRGASGRFHEQFF.

Remarks on this clone: Other nucleotide sequences in the sample specify the same CDR3. The chain joins TRBV5-6 to TRBJ2-3; a weak D match, TRBD1 (6 bases). V lost 2 bases, J lost 4 bases, and 8 bases lay in between. Germline loops: CDR1 SGHDT, CDR2 YYEEEE. The CDR3 spans 13 residues. CDR3 coding DNA: TGTGCCAGCAGCTTACAGGGCCCAGATACGCAGTATTTT. Translating gives CASSLQGPDTQYF.

The J gene is TRBJ2-2, the V gene TRBV2, with 8 bases identical to TRBD1. Unmatched junction bases numbered 10, after V lost 4 bases and J lost 3 bases. CDR3 length: 17 residues. From germline, CDR1 is SNHLY and CDR2 FYNNEI. The CDR3 DNA follows: TGTGCCAGCAGTGGGTTCAGGGGGCTGCGGGACACCGGGGAGCTGTTTTTT. It specifies CASSGFRGLRDTGELFF. Together with reference TRBV2 and TRBJ2-2, the CDR3 gives the full variable domain: EPEVTQTPSHQVTQMGQEVILRCVPISNHLYFYWYRQILGQKVEFLVSFYNNEISEKSEIFDDQFSVERPDGSNFTLKIRSTKLEDSAMYFCASSGFRGLRDTGELFFGEGSRLTVL.

This clone has a single count. V is TRBV28 and J is TRBJ1-6; 8 bases fit TRBD1. Germline CDR1 reads MDHEN; CDR2 reads SYDVKM. J gave up 14 bases and V 2 bases, and 8 bases lay outside the gene matches. The CDR3 spans 14 residues. CDR3: CASSLRLGQVTLHF. The CDR3 bases are TGTGCCAGCAGTTTACGGTTGGGACAGGTCACCCTCCACTTT.

The chain joins TRBV5-1 to TRBJ2-3; 10 bases line up with TRBD2. V dropped 1 base and J dropped 1; count of bases not matched to a gene: 9. The CDR3 is 18 residues long. CDR1 is SGHRS and CDR2 is YFSETQ in the germline V gene. The CDR3, as DNA: TGCGCCAGCAGCTTGATAGCGGGAGGATTACAGCGCACAGATACGCAGTATTTT. Its protein is CASSLIAGGLQRTDTQYF. Looking up the rest from reference TRBV5-1 and TRBJ2-3 gives the full variable domain: KAGVTQTPRYLIKTRGQQVTLSCSPISGHRSVSWYQQTPGQGLQFLFEYFSETQRNKGNFPGRFSGRQFSNSRSEMNVSTLELGDSALYLCASSLIAGGLQRTDTQYFGPGTRLTVL.

The V call is TRBV19, the J call TRBJ2-7, with 9 bases lining up with TRBD2. CDR3 length: 14 amino acids. Germline V gene lookup returns CDR1 LNHDA and CDR2 SQIVND (reference sequence). V lost 4 bases and J lost 2; bases outside the gene matches: 3. The CDR3 nucleotides read TGTGCCAGTAGTAGGGCTAGCGGGACCTACGAGCAGTACTTC. Its translation: CASSRASGTYEQYF.

This clone was counted once. This chain joins TRBV3-1 (or the pseudogene TRBV3-2) and TRBJ1-2, with 7 bases identical to TRBD1. The CDR3 spans 17 residues. V lost 4 bases, J lost 0 bases, and 11 bases stayed unmatched. Germline assignment: CDR1 LGHDT and CDR2 YNNKEL (reference sequence). The CDR3 DNA sequence: TGTGCCAGCAGCCGACAGGGTCTCCGAAACTCTAACTATGGCTACACCTTC. This translates into CASSRQGLRNSNYGYTF.

The rearrangement uses TRBV18 and TRBJ1-4; the D is unclear. The germline gives CDR1 KGHSH, CDR2 LQKENI. The CDR3 is 17 residues long. The V end lost 3 bases, the J end lost 8 bases, and 22 bases lay between the germline ends. CDR3 protein: CASSPRHIELGPEKLFF. The CDR3 bases are TGTGCCAGCTCACCCAGACACATCGAGCTCGGCCCGGAAAAACTGTTTTTT.

This chain uses TRBV3-1 (or the pseudogene TRBV3-2) with TRBJ2-1, with 10 bases matching TRBD2. The CDR3 runs to 14 residues. V shed 4 bases and J 7 bases; nucleotides not matched to a gene: 4. Germline CDR1 reads LGHDT; CDR2 reads YNNKEL (reference sequence). Written as DNA, the CDR3 is TGTGCCAGCAGCCTTAGCGGGAGGCATAATGAGCAGTTCTTC. It encodes CASSLSGRHNEQFF.

The chain carries TRBV18 and TRBJ2-3; no reliable D call. The germline gives CDR1 KGHSH, CDR2 LQKENI. V shed 1 base and J shed 0 bases, with 20 bases lying between them. The CDR3 loop spans 19 amino acids. The CDR3 bases are TGTGCCAGCTCACCACTGGTCGGGTTGCTGATCACTAGCACAGATACGCAGTATTTT. Amino acid sequence: CASSPLVGLLITSTDTQYF.